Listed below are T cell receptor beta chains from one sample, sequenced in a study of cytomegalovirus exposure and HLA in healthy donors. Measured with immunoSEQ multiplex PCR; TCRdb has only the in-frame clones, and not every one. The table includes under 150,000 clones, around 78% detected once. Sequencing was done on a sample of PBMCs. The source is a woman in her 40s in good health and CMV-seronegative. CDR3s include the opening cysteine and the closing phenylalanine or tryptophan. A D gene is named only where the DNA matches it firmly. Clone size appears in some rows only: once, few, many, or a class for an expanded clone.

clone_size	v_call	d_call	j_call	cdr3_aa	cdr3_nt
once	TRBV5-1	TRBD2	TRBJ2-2	CASSLGGSHTGELFF	TGCGCCAGCAGCTTGGGCGGGAGTCACACCGGGGAGCTGTTTTTT
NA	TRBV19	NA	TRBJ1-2	CASRAQPTANYGYTF	TGTGCCAGTAGGGCCCAACCAACAGCTAACTATGGCTACACCTTC
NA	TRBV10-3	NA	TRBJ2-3	CAIRRQATPPDTQYF	TGTGCCATCCGCCGACAGGCCACCCCCCCAGATACGCAGTATTTT
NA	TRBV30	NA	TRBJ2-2	CAWSVRGYTGELFF	TGTGCCTGGAGTGTAAGGGGCTACACCGGGGAGCTGTTTTTT
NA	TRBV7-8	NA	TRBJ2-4	CASSLEYEAKNIQYF	TGTGCCAGCAGCTTAGAGTACGAGGCAAAAAACATTCAGTACTTC
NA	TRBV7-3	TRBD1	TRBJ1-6	CASSFLGQGNNSPLHF	TGTGCCAGCAGCTTCCTTGGACAGGGAAATAATTCACCCCTCCACTTT
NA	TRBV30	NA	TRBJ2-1	CAWLPRSGVEQFF	TGTGCCTGGTTACCTAGGAGCGGAGTTGAGCAGTTCTTC
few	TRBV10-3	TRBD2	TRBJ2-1	CAISELAGGPNEQFF	TGTGCCATCAGTGAGCTAGCGGGAGGGCCGAATGAGCAGTTCTTC
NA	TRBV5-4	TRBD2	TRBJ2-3	CASSRERENPDTQYF	TGTGCCAGCAGCCGGGAGCGGGAGAACCCAGATACGCAGTATTTT
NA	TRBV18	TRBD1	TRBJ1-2	CASSAGTVITGYTF	TGTGCCAGCTCAGCCGGGACAGTCATTACTGGCTACACCTTC
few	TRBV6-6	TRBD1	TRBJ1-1	CASSLGDRAAFF	TGTGCCAGCAGTTTAGGGGACAGGGCAGCTTTCTTT
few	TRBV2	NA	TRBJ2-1	CASRVFSSYNEQFF	TGTGCCAGCAGGGTGTTTAGCTCCTACAATGAGCAGTTCTTC
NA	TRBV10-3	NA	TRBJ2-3	CAIRPGTFTDTQYF	TGTGCCATCCGTCCCGGGACATTCACAGATACGCAGTATTTT
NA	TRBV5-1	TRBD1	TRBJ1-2	CASSLRGDSVYGYTF	TGCGCCAGCAGCTTGAGGGGGGACAGTGTCTATGGCTACACCTTC
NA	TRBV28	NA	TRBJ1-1	CASGGMNTEAFF	TGTGCCAGCGGAGGGATGAACACTGAAGCTTTCTTT
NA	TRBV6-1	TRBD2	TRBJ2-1	CATESAGDGDEQFF	TGTGCCACCGAATCAGCGGGAGATGGGGATGAGCAGTTCTTC
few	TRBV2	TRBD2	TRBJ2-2	CASTASGLTGELFF	TGTGCCAGCACGGCTAGCGGCCTCACCGGGGAGCTGTTTTTT
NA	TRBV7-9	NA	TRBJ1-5	CASSQSEVELKPQHF	TGTGCCAGCAGCCAGTCCGAGGTAGAGTTGAAGCCCCAGCATTTT
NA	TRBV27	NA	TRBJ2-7	CASSLSSSGIGEQYF	TGTGCCAGCAGTTTATCCTCGTCGGGTATAGGCGAGCAGTACTTC
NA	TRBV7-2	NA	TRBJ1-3	CASSFTPLGSGNTIYF	TGTGCCAGCAGTTTCACTCCCCTTGGCTCTGGAAACACCATATATTTT
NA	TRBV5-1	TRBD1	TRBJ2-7	CASKGDRGERWGYEQYF	TGCGCCAGCAAGGGGGACAGAGGCGAGAGGTGGGGCTACGAGCAGTACTTC
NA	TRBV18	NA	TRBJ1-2	CASSPPKGDYTF	TGTGCCAGCTCACCACCGAAAGGGGACTACACCTTC
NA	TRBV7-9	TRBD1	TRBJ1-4	CASSPPGQREKLFF	TGTGCCAGCAGCCCACCGGGACAGAGAGAAAAACTGTTTTTT
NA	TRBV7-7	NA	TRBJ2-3	CASSTAGLRCTDTQYF	TGTGCCAGCAGCACGGCGGGACTCAGATGCACAGATACGCAGTATTTT
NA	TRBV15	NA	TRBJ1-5	CATSREDGGTQPQHF	TGTGCCACCAGCAGAGAAGATGGAGGGACTCAGCCCCAGCATTTT
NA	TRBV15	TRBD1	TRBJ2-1	CATSRSQRDRFYNEQFF	TGTGCCACCAGCAGATCACAACGGGACAGGTTCTACAATGAGCAGTTCTTC
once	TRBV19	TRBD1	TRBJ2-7	CASSIDAGTGAYEQYF	TGTGCCAGTAGTATAGATGCCGGGACAGGGGCTTACGAGCAGTACTTC
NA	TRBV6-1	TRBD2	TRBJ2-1	CASSESLAGGWPYNEQFF	TGTGCCAGCAGTGAGAGTCTAGCGGGGGGGTGGCCCTACAATGAGCAGTTCTTC
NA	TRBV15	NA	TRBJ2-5	CATSRDGPGIQETQYF	TGTGCCACCAGCAGAGATGGGCCGGGAATCCAAGAGACCCAGTACTTC
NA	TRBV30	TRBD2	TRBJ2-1	CAWNLAGGYNEQFF	TGTGCCTGGAACCTAGCGGGAGGCTACAATGAGCAGTTCTTC
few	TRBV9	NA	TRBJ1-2	CASSEGNRVSTF	TGTGCCAGCAGCGAGGGGAACAGGGTCTCAACCTTC
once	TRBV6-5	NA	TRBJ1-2	CASSYTGIEYGYTF	TGTGCCAGCAGTTACACAGGGATCGAGTATGGCTACACCTTC
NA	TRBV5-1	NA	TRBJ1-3	CASSGTSSGNTIYF	TGCGCCAGCAGCGGGACAAGCTCTGGAAACACCATATATTTT
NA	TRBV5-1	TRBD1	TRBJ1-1	CASSSGTVDSGTEAFF	TGCGCCAGCAGCTCCGGGACAGTCGATTCGGGCACTGAAGCTTTCTTT
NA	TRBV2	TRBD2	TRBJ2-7	CASSTGTSVTEQYF	TGTGCCAGCAGCACCGGGACTAGCGTGACTGAGCAGTACTTC
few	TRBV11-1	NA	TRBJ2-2	CASSSYRGGTGELFF	TGTGCCAGCAGCTCCTACAGGGGGGGCACCGGGGAGCTGTTTTTT
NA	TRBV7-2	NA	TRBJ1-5	CASSLGAAGDQPQHF	TGTGCCAGCAGCTTAGGGGCCGCGGGGGACCAGCCCCAGCATTTT
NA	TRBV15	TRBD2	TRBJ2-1	CATSREGLIGAGTSGRAYEQFF	TGTGCCACCAGCAGAGAGGGGTTGATCGGGGCCGGGACTAGCGGGAGGGCGTATGAGCAGTTCTTC
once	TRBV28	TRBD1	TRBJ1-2	CASSLPGQIYGYTF	TGTGCCAGCAGTTTACCGGGACAGATCTATGGCTACACCTTC
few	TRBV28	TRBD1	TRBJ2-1	CASSGTGGWDEQFF	TGTGCCAGCAGCGGGACAGGGGGGTGGGATGAGCAGTTCTTC
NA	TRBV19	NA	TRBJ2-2	CASSVAGYTGELFF	TGTGCCAGTAGTGTCGCAGGCTATACCGGGGAGCTGTTTTTT
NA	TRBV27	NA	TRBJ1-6	CASSLRDNSPLHF	TGTGCCAGCAGTTTGCGGGATAATTCACCCCTCCACTTT
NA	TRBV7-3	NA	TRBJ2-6	CASSLIMGANVLTF	TGTGCCAGCAGCTTAATTATGGGGGCCAACGTCCTGACTTTC
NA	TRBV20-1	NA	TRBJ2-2	CSARGPGELFF	TGCAGTGCTCGGGGTCCCGGGGAGCTGTTTTTT
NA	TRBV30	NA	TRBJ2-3	CAWSVLDSDTQYF	TGTGCCTGGAGTGTCTTGGACTCGGATACGCAGTATTTT
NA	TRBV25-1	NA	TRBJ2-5	CASSEYSGETQYF	TGTGCCAGCAGTGAGTATTCGGGAGAGACCCAGTACTTC
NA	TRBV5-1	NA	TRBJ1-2	CASSQTPDYGYTF	TGCGCCAGCAGCCAGACACCGGACTATGGCTACACCTTC
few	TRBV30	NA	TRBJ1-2	CAIIEGFPNYGYTF	TGTGCCATTATTGAGGGCTTCCCTAACTATGGCTACACCTTC
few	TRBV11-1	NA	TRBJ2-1	CASSLAFGGSDEQFF	TGTGCCAGCAGCTTGGCCTTCGGAGGTTCGGATGAGCAGTTCTTC
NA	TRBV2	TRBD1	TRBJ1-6	CASKTGETYNSPLHF	TGTGCCAGCAAAACAGGGGAAACCTATAATTCACCCCTCCACTTT
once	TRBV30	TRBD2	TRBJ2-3	CAWSGPASGGTHTQYF	TGTGCCTGGAGTGGCCCTGCTAGCGGGGGGACCCATACGCAGTATTTT
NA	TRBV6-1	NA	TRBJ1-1	CASSQQKNTEAFF	TGTGCCAGCAGCCAACAAAAGAACACTGAAGCTTTCTTT
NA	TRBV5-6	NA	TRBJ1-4	CASSLPGSTTNEKLFF	TGTGCCAGCAGTCTTCCGGGGAGCACAACTAATGAAAAACTGTTTTTT